This entry features one T cell receptor beta chain sequence. Its antigen remains unidentified. This PCR relied on a set of 60 Vbeta primers and 13 Jbeta primers. The repertoire was sequenced with immunoSEQ multiplex PCR; TCRdb's copy has only in-frame clones and lacks some. Of roughly 200,000 clones listed, 70% to 90% were seen once; the top ten hold 2.5% to 3.5%. This specimen belongs to a study of cytomegalovirus exposure and HLA in healthy donors. In the study overall: An analysis done earlier identified 100 million to 140 million unique TCR beta sequences from approximately 200 million T cells. Most genotyped donors, 81% of about 430, had Caucasian-associated genetic ancestry.

Germline assignment: CDR1 SGHVS and CDR2 FQNEAQ. This CDR3 is built from 15 residues. V lost 5 bases, J lost 8 bases, and 10 bases stayed unmatched. Study results and limitations: Most subjects' HLA-A and HLA-B alleles were reportedly predicted from TCR beta sequences.

Sequencing used PBMCs. The TCR comes from a young man in good health and CMV-seronegative. The V and J genes are TRBV7-8 and TRBJ1-4; 8 bases are a match to TRBD1. The DNA for the CDR3 is TGTGCCAGCAGCATTAGACAGGGGCTCGCGGAAAAACTGTTTTTT. It is translated as CASSIRQGLAEKLFF.